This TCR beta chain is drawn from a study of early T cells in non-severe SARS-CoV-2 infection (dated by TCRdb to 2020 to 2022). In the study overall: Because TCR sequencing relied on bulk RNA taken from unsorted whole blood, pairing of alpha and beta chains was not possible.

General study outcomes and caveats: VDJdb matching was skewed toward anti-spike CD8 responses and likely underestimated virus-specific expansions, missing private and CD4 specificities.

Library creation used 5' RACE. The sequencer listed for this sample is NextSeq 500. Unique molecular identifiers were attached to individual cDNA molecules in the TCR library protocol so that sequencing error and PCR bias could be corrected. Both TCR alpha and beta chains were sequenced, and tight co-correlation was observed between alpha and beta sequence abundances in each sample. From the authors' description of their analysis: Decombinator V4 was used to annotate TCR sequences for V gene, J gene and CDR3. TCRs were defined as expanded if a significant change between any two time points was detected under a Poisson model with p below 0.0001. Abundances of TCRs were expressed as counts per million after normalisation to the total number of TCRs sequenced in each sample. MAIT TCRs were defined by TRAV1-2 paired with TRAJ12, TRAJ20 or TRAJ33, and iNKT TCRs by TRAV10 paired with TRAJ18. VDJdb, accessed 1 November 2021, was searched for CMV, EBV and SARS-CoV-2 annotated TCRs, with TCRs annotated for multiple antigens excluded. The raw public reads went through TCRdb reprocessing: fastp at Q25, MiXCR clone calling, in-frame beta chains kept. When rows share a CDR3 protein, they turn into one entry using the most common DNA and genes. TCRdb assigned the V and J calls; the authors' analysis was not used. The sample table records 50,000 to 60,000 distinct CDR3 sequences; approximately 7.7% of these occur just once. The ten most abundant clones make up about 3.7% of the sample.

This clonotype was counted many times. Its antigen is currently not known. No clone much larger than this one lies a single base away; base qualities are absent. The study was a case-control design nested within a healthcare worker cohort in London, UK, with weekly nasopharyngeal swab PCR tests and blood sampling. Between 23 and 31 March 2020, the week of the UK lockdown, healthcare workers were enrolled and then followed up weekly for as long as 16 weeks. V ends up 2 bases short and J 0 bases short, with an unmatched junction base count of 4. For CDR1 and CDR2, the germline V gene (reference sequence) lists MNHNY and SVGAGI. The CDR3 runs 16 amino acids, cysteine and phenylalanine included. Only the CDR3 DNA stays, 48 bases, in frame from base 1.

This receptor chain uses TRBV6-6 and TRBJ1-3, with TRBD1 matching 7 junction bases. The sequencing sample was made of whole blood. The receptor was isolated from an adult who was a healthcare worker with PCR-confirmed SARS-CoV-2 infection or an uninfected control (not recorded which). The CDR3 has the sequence CASSYGRDSSGNTIYF. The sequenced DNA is TGTGCCAGCAGTTACGGGCGGGACAGCTCTGGAAACACCATATATTTT.